The sample holds a few counts of the clone carrying this TCR beta chain. This sample stems from a study of CD8+ T cells in alopecia areata. Treatment defined: oral pan-JAK inhibitor, 5-10 mg twice daily. CDR3 size: 13 residues. Per germline, CDR1 GTSNPN and CDR2 SVGIG (reference sequence). V lost 2 bases and J lost 4, with 12 bases in between. Following RNA extraction, reverse transcription yielded cDNA that acted as the sequencing template. TCRdb's table, derived via immunoSEQ multiplex PCR, lists solely in-frame clones and lacks some. In the table there are roughly 70,000 clones, 29% of which are singletons.

The chain carries TRBV30 and TRBJ2-7; either TRBD1 or TRBD2 may fit D (6 bases each). This receptor was identified in a human donor with alopecia areata. The sample in question was CD8+ T cells sorted from blood, obtained at week 4, from a patient treated with tofacitinib. The CDR3 nucleotides are TGTGCCTGGAGTTGGTCGGGGGCATACGAGCAGTACTTC. Its protein product is CAWSWSGAYEQYF.